This T cell receptor beta chain was identified in a study of CD8 T cells in Susac syndrome. Reverse transcription of about 0.5 to 1 ug RNA used random hexamers. One entry per CDR3 protein, called by TCRdb with MiXCR from the immunoSEQ multiplex PCR reads. The sample includes under 85,000 distinct CDR3 sequences, around 94% of them seen just once. Trimming cost V 0 bases and J 3 bases, with 8 bases left between them. The CDR3 runs 13 residues. Germline-derived CDR1 and CDR2 are DFQATT and SNEGSKA (reference sequence). Sequencing input: CD8+ T cells from PBMCs. This TCR was recovered from a human donor with Susac syndrome. The gene calls are TRBV20-1 and TRBJ1-2; D is unresolved. The chain's CDR3 is CSARDRAYYGYTF. The DNA of the CDR3 is TGCAGTGCTAGAGACCGGGCCTACTATGGCTACACCTTC.